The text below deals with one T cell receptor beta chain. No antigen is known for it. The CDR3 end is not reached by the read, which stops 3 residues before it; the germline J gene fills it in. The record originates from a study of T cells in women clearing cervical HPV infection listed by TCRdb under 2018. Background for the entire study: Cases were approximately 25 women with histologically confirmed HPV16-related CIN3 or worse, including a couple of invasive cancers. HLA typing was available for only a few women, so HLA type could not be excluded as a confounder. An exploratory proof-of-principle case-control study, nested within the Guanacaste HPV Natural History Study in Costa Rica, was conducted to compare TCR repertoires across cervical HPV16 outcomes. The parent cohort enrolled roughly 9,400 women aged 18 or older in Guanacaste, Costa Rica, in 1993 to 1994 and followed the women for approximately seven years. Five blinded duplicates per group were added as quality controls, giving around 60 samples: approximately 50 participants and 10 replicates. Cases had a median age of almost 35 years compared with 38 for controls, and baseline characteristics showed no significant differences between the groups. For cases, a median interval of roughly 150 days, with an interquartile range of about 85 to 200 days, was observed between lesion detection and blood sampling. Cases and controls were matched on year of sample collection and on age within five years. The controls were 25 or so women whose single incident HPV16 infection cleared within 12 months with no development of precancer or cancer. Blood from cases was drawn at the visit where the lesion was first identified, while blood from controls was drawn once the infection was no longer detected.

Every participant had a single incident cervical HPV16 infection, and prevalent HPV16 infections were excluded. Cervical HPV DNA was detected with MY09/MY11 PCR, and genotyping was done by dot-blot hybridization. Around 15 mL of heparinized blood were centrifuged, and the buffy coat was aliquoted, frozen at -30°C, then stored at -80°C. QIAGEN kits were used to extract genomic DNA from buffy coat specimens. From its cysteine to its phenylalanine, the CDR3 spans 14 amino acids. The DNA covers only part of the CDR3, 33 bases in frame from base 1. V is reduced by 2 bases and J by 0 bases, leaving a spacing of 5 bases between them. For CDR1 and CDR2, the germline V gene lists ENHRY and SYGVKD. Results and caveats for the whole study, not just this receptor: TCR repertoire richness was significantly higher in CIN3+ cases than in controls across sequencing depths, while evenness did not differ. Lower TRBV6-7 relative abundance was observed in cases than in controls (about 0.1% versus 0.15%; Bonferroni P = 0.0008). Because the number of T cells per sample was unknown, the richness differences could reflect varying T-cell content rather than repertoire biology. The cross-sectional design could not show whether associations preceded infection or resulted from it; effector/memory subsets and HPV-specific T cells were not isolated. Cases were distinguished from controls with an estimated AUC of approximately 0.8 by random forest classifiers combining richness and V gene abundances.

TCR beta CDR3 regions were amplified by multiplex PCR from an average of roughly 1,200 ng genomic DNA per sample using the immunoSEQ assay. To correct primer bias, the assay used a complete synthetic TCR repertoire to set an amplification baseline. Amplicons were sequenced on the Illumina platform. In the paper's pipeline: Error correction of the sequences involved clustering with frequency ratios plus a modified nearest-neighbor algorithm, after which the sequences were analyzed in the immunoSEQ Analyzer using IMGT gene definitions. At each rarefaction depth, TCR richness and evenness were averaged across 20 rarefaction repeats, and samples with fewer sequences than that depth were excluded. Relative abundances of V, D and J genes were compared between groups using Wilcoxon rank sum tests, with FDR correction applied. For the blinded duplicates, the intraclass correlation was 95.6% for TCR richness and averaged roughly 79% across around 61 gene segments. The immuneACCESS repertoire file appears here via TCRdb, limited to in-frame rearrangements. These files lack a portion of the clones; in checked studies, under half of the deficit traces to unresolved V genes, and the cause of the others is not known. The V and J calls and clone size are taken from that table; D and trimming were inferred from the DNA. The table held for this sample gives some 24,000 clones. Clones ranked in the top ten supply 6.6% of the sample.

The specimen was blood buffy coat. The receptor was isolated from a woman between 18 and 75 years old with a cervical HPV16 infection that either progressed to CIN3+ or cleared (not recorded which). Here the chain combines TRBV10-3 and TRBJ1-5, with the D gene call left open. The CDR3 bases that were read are TGTGCCATCAGTGAGGGGCATAGCAATCAGCCC. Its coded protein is CAISEGHSNQP. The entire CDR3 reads CAISEGHSNQPQHF.